This TCR beta chain was profiled in a study of blood T cell repertoires in COVID-19. Across the study: T cells, B-cell-depleted T cells, or PBMCs supplied cDNA or gDNA.

Living in about 25 US areas, the participants were between roughly 18 and 90 years of age. People in the exposed group encountered a COVID-19 case within 2 weeks before entering the study. Profiling relied on immunoSEQ multiplex PCR, and the TCRdb table lists in-frame clones only, not all of them. The data contain more than 150,000 clones, roughly 80% of them singletons. CDR1 and CDR2 from the germline V gene are SGHTA and FQGNSA. Deletions cut 3 bases from V and 0 bases from J, with 8 bases between. The CDR3 runs 15 residues. This sequence originates from a man in his 60s who had been exposed to COVID-19. The V call is TRBV7-2, the J call TRBJ1-4; no clear D. Sequencing input: PBMCs or T cells enriched from blood (not recorded which). CDR3 sequence reads: CASSLQVATNEKLFF. CDR3 bases: TGTGCCAGCAGCTTGCAGGTCGCAACTAATGAAAAACTGTTTTTT.